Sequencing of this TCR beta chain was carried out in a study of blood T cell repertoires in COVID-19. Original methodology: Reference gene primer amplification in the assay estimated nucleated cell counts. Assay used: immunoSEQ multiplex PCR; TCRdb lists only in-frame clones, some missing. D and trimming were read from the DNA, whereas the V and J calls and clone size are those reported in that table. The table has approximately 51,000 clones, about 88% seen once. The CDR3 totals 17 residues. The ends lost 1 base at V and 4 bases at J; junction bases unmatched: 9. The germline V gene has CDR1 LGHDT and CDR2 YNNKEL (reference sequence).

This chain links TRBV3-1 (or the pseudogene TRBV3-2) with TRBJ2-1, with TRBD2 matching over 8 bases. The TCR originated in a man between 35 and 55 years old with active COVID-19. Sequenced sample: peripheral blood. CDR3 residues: CASSQAGSSGMYNEQFF. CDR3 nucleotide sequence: TGTGCCAGCAGCCAAGCGGGGAGTAGCGGGATGTACAATGAGCAGTTCTTC.